The following is a TCR beta chain sequence with its context. No cognate antigen has been identified for it. Base-call qualities are not available, and no considerably larger clone is one nucleotide away. TCRbeta CDR3 regions were amplified from genomic DNA using the immunoSEQ Assay, a bias-controlled multiplex PCR. Turning to the authors' computational methods: The number of nucleated cells in each sample was estimated from the amplification of reference gene primers within the assay. To quantify the absolute abundance of each unique TCRbeta CDR3 rearrangement, sequence reads were collapsed and filtered. Productive Simpson clonality was computed per sample as the square root of Simpson's diversity index over productive rearrangements. In TCRdb, the immuneACCESS table is reduced to in-frame sequences with V and J assigned. These tables do not hold every clone; where another copy was compared, an unresolved V gene accounts for under half, and the others remain unexplained. Clonal size and the V and J genes are those of that table, whereas D and trimming came from the DNA. The sample data list approximately 210,000 clones, and just under 85% of these were observed just once. About 15% of the sample comes from the top ten.

Enrolling through a virtual design, the prospective study's participants ranged in age from roughly 18 to 90 years and lived across 24 United States geographic areas. Cohort assignment in the prospective study relied on participant-reported clinical history from a screening survey and a study questionnaire. For ImmuneRACE Cohort 3, a participant was defined as recovered based on two consecutive negative NP/OP PCR tests, clearance by a healthcare professional, or resolution of symptoms. In the prospective study, mobile phlebotomists collected whole blood, serum and a nasopharyngeal or oropharyngeal swab from each participant. Prospective study participants could optionally give additional blood draws and questionnaires over an approximately two-month period. Blood samples from the prospective study were shipped frozen or at room temperature prior to DNA extraction. CDR1 MDHEN and CDR2 SYDVKM are derived from the germline V gene. V is reduced by 2 bases and J by 9 bases, leaving a spacing of 11 bases between them. The CDR3 holds 13 amino acids from the cysteine to the phenylalanine. Of all the DNA, just the CDR3 is kept, 39 bases in frame from base 1.

These data come from a study of blood T cell repertoires in COVID-19 (dated by TCRdb to 2018 to 2020). Background for the entire study: Collaborator samples came from the United States, Italy and Spain and covered acute and convalescent phases of COVID-19. The prospective study material was composed of cDNA or gDNA derived from T cells, B-cell-depleted T cells, or PBMCs. Subjects who had been exposed to COVID-19, were actively infected with it, or had recovered from it provided the deeply sampled blood TCRbeta repertoires that made up the dataset. A freely available public database, intended as a resource for researchers studying the immune response to SARS-CoV-2, is where the repertoires were released. The samples were drawn from two sources: the first 160 participants of the ongoing ImmuneRACE study, and 1,254 subjects contributed by 6 global collaborators. Sample metadata almost always included a de-identified subject ID, COVID-19 status, age in years and sex. Where HLA class I and class II types were available, the types were taken from metadata supplied by the sample provider, not from assay-based typing. The full study reports these points: How much clinical and demographic metadata was included differed by source and by participant, and the metadata was provided uncurated.

The sequence was obtained from a man aged 35 to 55 who had recovered from COVID-19. Sequences were obtained from PBMCs or T cells enriched from blood (not recorded which). Recombination connected TRBV28 to TRBJ1-5; the D gene is unclear. The nucleotide sequence reads TGTGCCAGCAGTTTAGAGGCTGCGTCGCCCCAGCATTTT. Protein translation: CASSLEAASPQHF. The full variable domain, with segments outside the CDR3 supplied by the reference TRBV28 and TRBJ1-5 proteins, appears as DVKVTQSSRYLVKRTGEKVFLECVQDMDHENMFWYRQDPGLGLRLIYFSYDVKMKEKGDIPEGYSVSREKKERFSLILESASTNQTSMYLCASSLEAASPQHFGDGTRLSIL.